This T cell receptor (beta chain) appears in the sequencing data of a study of blood T cell repertoires in COVID-19. CDR1 and CDR2 (germline): SNHLY, FYNNEI. V was pared by 3 bases and J by 0 bases, with 8 bases between. The CDR3 consists of 15 residues. The protocol was immunoSEQ multiplex PCR, while the TCRdb copy is restricted to in-frame clones and leaves out a portion. The repertoire holds around 380,000 clones, with roughly 77% as singletons. This rearrangement joins TRBV2 to TRBJ2-2; D gene ambiguous. The sample was peripheral blood. This sequence was found in a human donor with acute or convalescent COVID-19. The donor label of this sample is uncertain. For the CDR3, the DNA is TGTGCCAGCAGTGACGACGCGGCGAACACCGGGGAGCTGTTTTTT. As protein: CASSDDAANTGELFF.